These T cell receptor beta chains were read from a single sample in a study of blood T cell repertoires in COVID-19. The repertoire was sequenced with immunoSEQ multiplex PCR; TCRdb's copy has only in-frame clones and lacks some. The sample carries around 100,000 clones, more than 75% recorded once. Material for sequencing was peripheral blood. The receptors derive from a human donor in a cohort sampled during active COVID-19. CDR3s include the opening cysteine and the closing phenylalanine or tryptophan. The D gene is left open where the match is weak. A clone size is listed for some rows: how often the clone was seen (once, few, many), or a class if it is expanded.

v_gene	j_gene	d_gene	abundance	CDR3nt	CDR3aa
TRBV7-2	TRBJ2-7	-	few	TGTGCCAGCAGCTTAGACGGGGGAACCTACGAGCAGTACTTC	CASSLDGGTYEQYF
TRBV21-1	TRBJ2-3	-	-	TGTGCCAGCAGCCGACAGGGGGGGACAGATACGCAGTATTTT	CASSRQGGTDTQYF
TRBV6-5	TRBJ1-1	-	few	TGTGCCATCATCGGACAGATGAACACTGAAGCTTTCTTT	CAIIGQMNTEAFF
TRBV3-1/TRBV3-2	TRBJ1-1	TRBD1	-	TGTGCCAGCAGCCTTCGGACAGGGAACACTGAAGCTTTCTTT	CASSLRTGNTEAFF
TRBV7-9	TRBJ1-4	TRBD1	-	TGTGCCAGCAGCTTCGACAGGGGGACTAATGAAAAACTGTTTTTT	CASSFDRGTNEKLFF
TRBV5-1	TRBJ2-7	-	-	TGCGCCAGCAGCTTGGGTGGGAGCAGCGCCTACGAGCAGTACTTC	CASSLGGSSAYEQYF
TRBV9	TRBJ2-2	TRBD2	-	TGTGCCAGCAGCGGTAGCGGGGGGGGCACCGGGGAGCTGTTTTTT	CASSGSGGGTGELFF
TRBV2	TRBJ1-2	TRBD1	-	TGTGCCAGCAGACTTTCCCCCGGGACAGGACACTATGGCTACACCTTC	CASRLSPGTGHYGYTF
TRBV5-1	TRBJ1-2	TRBD1	-	TGCGCCAGCAGCCCGATGGACAGGGGGCTACATGGCTACACCTTC	CASSPMDRGLHGYTF
TRBV6-1	TRBJ2-7	TRBD2	-	TGTGCCAGCAGTGAAGTTTGGGGCGGGGGTTTGAGTGAGCAGTACTTC	CASSEVWGGGLSEQYF
TRBV9	TRBJ2-7	-	few	TGTGCCAGCAGCGTAGCGCCAGGGATCTCCGAGCAGTACTTC	CASSVAPGISEQYF
TRBV4-2	TRBJ1-1	-	once	TGTGCCAGCAGCCAAGAATTGGCAGGGGCTTCGAACACTGAAGCTTTCTTT	CASSQELAGASNTEAFF
TRBV18	TRBJ2-4	-	-	TGTGCCAGCTCACCGGAGGAAAACATTCAGTACTTC	CASSPEENIQYF
TRBV25-1	TRBJ1-4	-	-	TGTGCCAGCAGTGAAGGTTGGGGGCAGGGTGTCGGTGAAAAACTGTTTTTT	CASSEGWGQGVGEKLFF
TRBV7-8	TRBJ1-2	-	-	TGTGCCAGCAGCACGACAAGTTATGGCTACACCTTC	CASSTTSYGYTF
TRBV3-1/TRBV3-2	TRBJ1-2	-	-	TGTGCCAGCACCGACAACCCCAGGGGACTACGGGGCTACACCTTC	CASTDNPRGLRGYTF
TRBV7-2	TRBJ1-2	TRBD1	-	TGTGCCAGCAGCTCCGGGACAGCACGTAGCACCTTC	CASSSGTARSTF
TRBV25-1	TRBJ2-1	TRBD1	few	TGTGCCAGCAGTGATTGGGGACAGAACCTATTCTTC	CASSDWGQNLFF
TRBV6-4	TRBJ1-5	-	-	TGTGCCAGCACTCAAACAGGAATTAGCAATCAGCCCCAGCATTTT	CASTQTGISNQPQHF
TRBV5-1	TRBJ1-2	-	once	TGCGCCAGCAGCCCCACCCCTAAGGCGGGCAGCTATGGCTACACCTTC	CASSPTPKAGSYGYTF